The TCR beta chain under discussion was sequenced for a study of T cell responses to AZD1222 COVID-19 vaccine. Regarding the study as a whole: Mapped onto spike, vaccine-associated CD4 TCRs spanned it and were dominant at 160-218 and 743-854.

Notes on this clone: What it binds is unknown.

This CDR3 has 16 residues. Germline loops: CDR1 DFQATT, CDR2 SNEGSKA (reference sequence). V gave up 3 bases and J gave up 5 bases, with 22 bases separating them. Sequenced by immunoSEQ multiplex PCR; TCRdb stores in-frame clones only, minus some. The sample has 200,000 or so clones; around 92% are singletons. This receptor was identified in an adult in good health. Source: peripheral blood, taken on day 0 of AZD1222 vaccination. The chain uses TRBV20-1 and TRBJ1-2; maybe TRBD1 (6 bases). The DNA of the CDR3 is TGCAGTGCTAGTCTGGCAGGGGCCAAGGCGGGGTATGGCTACACCTTC. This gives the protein CSASLAGAKAGYGYTF.